Shown below are 6 T cell receptor beta chains from a single sample sequenced in a study of OX40 agonist ivuxolimab in advanced cancers. Libraries were constructed by the immunoSEQ multiplex PCR assay. TCRdb took this table from immuneACCESS and kept in-frame rearrangements with V and J called. Such tables lack part of the clones; where checked against another copy, unresolved V genes explain under half of the gap, and the rest is unexplained. The sample table shows tens of thousands of clones, and around 89% are seen once. Roughly 30% of the sample lies in the top ten. The sample was CD4+ or CD8+ T cells sorted from blood, taken in a trial of the OX40 agonist ivuxolimab. These receptors were taken from an adult with an advanced solid tumor such as melanoma, head and neck, liver or kidney cancer.

DNA for the CDR3: TGTGCCAGCAGTTTATCGAAGTACAATGAGCAGTTCTTC. Amino acid sequence: CASSLSKYNEQFF. This chain links TRBV27 with TRBJ2-1; D unclear. The CDR3 length is 13 residues. The V and J ends lost 0 bases and 4 bases respectively, with 4 bases between them. Germline V gene data show CDR1 as MNHEY and CDR2 as SMNVEV (reference sequence).

The chain uses TRBV19 and TRBJ2-7, with unresolved D. The germline V and J ends were trimmed by 3 bases and 2 bases, with 8 bases remaining between them. The CDR3 spans 13 residues. Germline lookup yields CDR1 LNHDA and CDR2 SQIVND (reference sequence). CDR3 DNA: TGTGCCAGTAGTATGATGGGTACCTACGAGCAGTACTTC. Its protein product is CASSMMGTYEQYF.

The rearrangement joins TRBV4-1 to TRBJ2-7; 9 bases align to TRBD1. The CDR3 extends over 17 amino acids. CDR1 MGHRA and CDR2 YSYEKL come from the germline V gene. With 3 bases clipped from V and 0 bases from J, the junction kept 9 bases outside the gene matches. The CDR3 loop reads CASSHLYGQGISYEQYF. The DNA for the CDR3 is TGCGCCAGCAGCCATTTATATGGACAGGGGATCTCCTACGAGCAGTACTTC.

The genes are TRBV2 and TRBJ2-2, with 7 positions matching TRBD1. V lost 1 base and J lost 2; bases outside the gene matches: 4. CDR1 is SNHLY, CDR2 FYNNEI, per germline. This CDR3 contains 16 residues. CDR3 residues: CASSEEGALNTGELFF. The DNA of the CDR3 is TGTGCCAGCAGTGAAGAGGGGGCGCTTAACACCGGGGAGCTGTTTTTT.

V and J are TRBV6-1 and TRBJ1-3; TRBD1 might be the D (6 bases). CDR1 MNHNS and CDR2 SASEGT come from the germline V gene. This CDR3 region has 14 residues. V lost 7 bases, J lost 0 bases, and 10 bases lay in between. CDR3 loop: CASTGHHSGNTIYF. The CDR3 DNA sequence: TGTGCCAGCACGGGACACCACTCTGGAAACACCATATATTTT.

The rearrangement links TRBV10-2 to TRBJ2-4; D gene unclear. Germline assignment: CDR1 WSHSY and CDR2 SAAADI. The CDR3 has 14 amino acids. V dropped 8 bases and J dropped 0 bases, with 11 bases sitting between them. CDR3 in DNA: TGCGCCAGCTGTGTGTCGATAGCCAAAAACATTCAGTACTTC. Protein product: CASCVSIAKNIQYF.